This TCR beta chain was captured in a study of blood T cell repertoires in COVID-19. V lost 6 bases and J lost 7; bases outside the gene matches: 11. The CDR3 is 16 amino acids. Germline V gene lookup returns CDR1 WNHNN and CDR2 SYGVQD (reference sequence). The repertoire was sequenced with immunoSEQ multiplex PCR; TCRdb's copy has only in-frame clones and lacks some. The table includes 84,000 or so clones, 70% to 90% detected once. Sequenced sample: peripheral blood. V and J are TRBV10-1 and TRBJ2-1; 11 nucleotides match TRBD1. The origin of this receptor is a woman in her sixties or seventies with active or convalescent COVID-19. The CDR3 sequence is CASSAYPGTGGNEQFF. As DNA, the CDR3 is TGCGCCAGCAGCGCTTACCCCGGGACAGGGGGGAATGAGCAGTTCTTC.